The 18 T cell receptor beta chains below all came from one sample that was sequenced in a study of identical twins. TCRdb used MiXCR to reprocess the 5' RACE reads, holding one entry per CDR3 protein. The table has around 220,000 distinct CDR3 sequences, about 14% seen once. The sample comprised memory (CD45RO+) T cells sorted from blood. These receptors all come from a woman between 18 and 29 years old in good health.

This clonotype has a handful of counts. This chain connects TRBV5-1 to TRBJ1-1; D is unresolved. There are 15 residues in the CDR3. V lost 0 bases and J lost 6, with 15 bases in between. Germline values: CDR1 SGHRS, CDR2 YFSETQ. CDR3 sequence reads: CASSLEGSTRSEAFF. The CDR3 nucleotides read TGCGCCAGCAGCTTGGAAGGTTCCACGAGGTCTGAAGCTTTCTTT.

This clonotype was seen only a few times. CDR3 nucleotides: TGTGCCTGGGACAGGGGGCGTCGGGACACTGAAGCTTTCTTT. Translated: CAWDRGRRDTEAFF. This chain uses TRBV30 with TRBJ1-1; 10 bases are a match to TRBD1. From germline, CDR1 is GTSNPN and CDR2 SVGIG (reference sequence). V lost 5 bases and J lost 3; bases outside the gene matches: 6. The CDR3 loop spans 14 amino acids.

This clonotype was found a few times. V is TRBV20-1 and J is TRBJ1-3; D gene unclear. Between the trimmed V and J ends, which lost 5 bases and 0 bases, there was a span of 11 bases. The CDR3 sequence is 14 residues long. Per germline, CDR1 DFQATT and CDR2 SNEGSKA (reference sequence). CDR3 amino acids: CSAERPSSGNTIYF. The DNA of the CDR3 is TGCAGTGCTGAAAGACCCAGCTCTGGAAACACCATATATTTT.

This clonotype was seen only a few times. The chain has TRBV20-1 and TRBJ2-3; D tentatively fits TRBD1 or TRBD2 (5 bases each). Trimming took off 5 bases at V and 2 bases at J, with 20 bases between the two ends. The CDR3 has 16 residues. CDR1 is DFQATT, CDR2 SNEGSKA, per germline (reference sequence). CDR3 coding DNA: TGCAGTGCTCTGACGGGGCTAGCAGGAAACACAGATACGCAGTATTTT. As protein: CSALTGLAGNTDTQYF.

This chain uses TRBV7-3 with TRBJ2-3; no reliable D call. The CDR3 is made up of 15 amino acids. V was pared by 3 bases and J by 2 bases, with 12 bases between. Germline V lookup: CDR1 SGHTA, CDR2 FQGTGA. This chain's CDR3 is CASSFSGGITDTQYF. CDR3 sequence (DNA): TGTGCCAGCAGCTTCTCGGGTGGCATCACAGATACGCAGTATTTT.

This clonotype was observed at least ten times. The chain links TRBV10-3 to TRBJ2-7; a weak D match, TRBD2 (5 bases). Trimming took off 3 bases at V and 0 bases at J, with 12 bases between the two ends. The length of the CDR3 is 15 residues. CDR1 ENHRY and CDR2 SYGVKD come from the germline V gene. CDR3 residues: CAISDPQRSSYEQYF. The DNA of the CDR3 is TGTGCCATCAGTGACCCCCAGCGGAGCTCCTACGAGCAGTACTTC.

The chain employs TRBV30 and TRBJ2-5, with a possible D match to TRBD2 (6 bases). There are 15 residues in the CDR3. Germline CDR1 GTSNPN, CDR2 SVGIG (reference sequence). The V and J ends lost 5 bases and 1 base respectively, with 17 bases between them. DNA for the CDR3: TGTGCCTGGGCCTTTGGGAGGCGCAGCCAAGAGACCCAGTACTTC. Translation gives CAWAFGRRSQETQYF.

In its sample, this clonotype was seen once. The CDR3 nucleotides read TGTGCCAGCAGCCTAGACGGGACAGGGACGAACGAGCAGTACTTC. Its translation: CASSLDGTGTNEQYF. The rearrangement joins TRBV28 to TRBJ2-7, with TRBD1 matching over 9 bases. CDR1 is MDHEN, CDR2 SYDVKM, per germline. The CDR3 extends over 15 amino acids. J was trimmed by 5 bases and V by 6 bases; bases with no gene match: 11.

The chain recombines TRBV10-2 with TRBJ2-7; 7 bases agree with TRBD2. The trim removed 8 bases at V and 4 bases at J, leaving 14 bases unmatched. Germline V gene data show CDR1 as WSHSY and CDR2 as SAAADI. The CDR3 has 15 amino acids. CDR3 nucleotide sequence: TGCGCCAGCTGGTTTGTTGATAGCGGGCTTTACGAGCAGTACTTC. Translated, it gives CASWFVDSGLYEQYF.

V is TRBV12-3 or TRBV12-4 and J is TRBJ2-3, with TRBD2 matching over 12 bases. CDR3 length: 20 residues. V trimming: 7 bases; J trimming: 0 bases; junction bases outside the gene matches: 17. The CDR3 region is CASNLFTSGGIIPSTDTQYF. CDR3 nucleotide sequence: TGTGCCAGCAACTTATTCACTAGCGGGGGGATTATCCCTAGCACAGATACGCAGTATTTT.

This clonotype was found many times. The chain recombines TRBV6-5 with TRBJ2-7; 10 bases align to TRBD1. Germline values: CDR1 MNHEY, CDR2 SVGAGI. The CDR3 has 15 residues. J gave up 7 bases and V 4 bases, and 10 bases lay outside the gene matches. The CDR3 DNA sequence: TGTGCCAGCAGTTCGAACTGGGACAGGGGAAAGGAGCAGTACTTC. It yields the protein CASSSNWDRGKEQYF.

This rearrangement joins TRBV11-2 to TRBJ1-1; D might be TRBD1 (5 bases). Germline V gene sequence: CDR1 SGHAT, CDR2 FQNNGV. The CDR3 length is 14 residues. Trimming stripped 1 base from V and 4 bases from J, with 10 bases between. CDR3 bases: TGTGCCAGCAGCTTAGTGTCCGGGGGCACTGAAGCTTTCTTT. It is translated as CASSLVSGGTEAFF. The whole variable domain, remainder taken from reference TRBV11-2 and TRBJ1-1, is EAGVAQSPRYKIIEKRQSVAFWCNPISGHATLYWYQQILGQGPKLLIQFQNNGVVDDSQLPKDRFSAERLKGVDSTLKIQPAKLEDSAVYLCASSLVSGGTEAFFGQGTRLTVV.

This clonotype turned up a few times. V is TRBV6-2 or TRBV6-3 and J is TRBJ2-7, with 11 bases aligning to TRBD2. CDR3 length: 16 amino acids. V was pared by 5 bases and J by 1 base, with 7 bases of the junction left unmatched. Germline CDR1 MNHEY, CDR2 SVGEGT. In DNA form, the CDR3 reads TGTGCCAGCAGTCTGAGACTAGCGGGGACATCCTACGAGCAGTACTTC. Residues: CASSLRLAGTSYEQYF.

This clonotype was picked up a small number of times. The chain uses TRBV5-1 and TRBJ1-1, with D perhaps TRBD1 (6 bases). CDR3 length: 14 amino acids. CDR1 SGHRS and CDR2 YFSETQ come from the germline V gene. Trimming shortened V by 5 bases and J by 1 base, and 12 bases separated the two germline ends. The CDR3 DNA follows: TGCGCCAGCAGGGTCGGACAGCCGAACACTGAAGCTTTCTTT. Translating it yields CASRVGQPNTEAFF. Full variable domain (missing parts from reference TRBV5-1 and TRBJ1-1): KAGVTQTPRYLIKTRGQQVTLSCSPISGHRSVSWYQQTPGQGLQFLFEYFSETQRNKGNFPGRFSGRQFSNSRSEMNVSTLELGDSALYLCASRVGQPNTEAFFGQGTRLTVV.

This clonotype appeared many times. V usage is TRBV7-2 and J usage is TRBJ2-1; D is possibly TRBD1 (5 bases). V dropped 3 bases and J dropped 7 bases, with 13 bases sitting between them. Looked up from germline, CDR1 is SGHTA and CDR2 is FQGNSA. This CDR3 is 14 amino acids long. The CDR3 loop reads CASSFGHERNEQFF. For the CDR3, the DNA is TGTGCCAGCAGCTTCGGACACGAACGTAATGAGCAGTTCTTC. Full variable domain (remainder filled in from reference TRBV7-2 and TRBJ2-1): GAGVSQSPSNKVTEKGKDVELRCDPISGHTALYWYRQSLGQGLEFLIYFQGNSAPDKSGLPSDRFSAERTGGSVSTLTIQRTQQEDSAVYLCASSFGHERNEQFFGPGTRLTVL.

This clonotype appeared a few times. The chain couples TRBV6-5 to TRBJ2-1; D unclear. The V and J ends lost 1 base and 5 bases respectively, with 6 bases between them. CDR1 MNHEY and CDR2 SVGAGI come from the germline V gene. The CDR3 is 13 amino acids. The CDR3 loop is CASSYFLNNEQFF. Written as DNA, the CDR3 is TGTGCCAGCAGTTACTTCCTAAACAATGAGCAGTTCTTC.

The chain joins TRBV20-1 to TRBJ1-2; 11 bases agree with TRBD1. This CDR3 is built from 14 residues. Losses at the gene ends were 6 bases for V and 0 bases for J; bases not matched to a gene: 3. Germline V gene data show CDR1 as DFQATT and CDR2 as SNEGSKA (reference sequence). The CDR3 DNA is TGCAGTGCCTGGACAGGGGGCACTAACTATGGCTACACCTTC. Residues: CSAWTGGTNYGYTF.

This clonotype was counted at least ten times. The chain joins TRBV27 to TRBJ2-3; a possible D gene is TRBD1 (6 bases). Between the trimmed V and J ends, which lost 6 bases and 1 base, there was a span of 14 bases. Germline V gene data show CDR1 as MNHEY and CDR2 as SMNVEV (reference sequence). The CDR3 totals 15 residues. The CDR3 loop reads CASRSTGRGTDTQYF. CDR3 bases: TGTGCCAGCAGATCCACAGGGCGCGGCACAGATACGCAGTATTTT.